This TCR beta chain was sequenced during a study of blood T cells in healthy people across ages (dated by TCRdb to about 2015). In the study overall: In model experiments, roughly one uniquely barcoded TCR beta cDNA molecule per two T cells was captured by template switching. To track age-related changes in TCR beta repertoire diversity, the study relied on deep sequencing normalized with unique cDNA molecular identifiers. Four age groups were formed from the donors: young (average about 15 years), middle-aged (approximately 39), aged (about 62) and long-lived (82). Donors of different ages were randomly distributed across sequencing lanes to avoid experimental bias. For two donors (one aged 18 to 30 and one aged 80 or older), the study analyzed two additional independent replicas of 1 million unique cDNA reads from the same blood draw.

The donors were 40 or so Caucasian individuals from Russia, aged roughly 6 to 100 years, who were systemically healthy. Each donor gave ten milliliters of peripheral blood, drawn into EDTA-treated Vacutainer tubes. Ficoll-Paque density-gradient centrifugation was used to isolate PBMCs, with at least 6.5 million per sample. Trizol reagent was used to extract total RNA from the PBMCs, yielding at least 5.5 micrograms per sample. For every donor, an aliquot of PBMCs went through flow cytometry to measure the percentages of naive CD45RAhigh/CD27high T cells. This clonotype has more than one count but fewer than ten. The antigen this receptor binds is unknown. No qualities accompany the bases; no much larger clone lies one base away. Including cysteine and phenylalanine, the CDR3 has 15 amino acids. Only the CDR3 part of the read is kept: 45 bases, read in frame from the first base. CDR1 is given as ENHRY and CDR2 as SYGVKD, both from the germline V gene. V is trimmed back by 7 bases and J by 8 bases, and the junction contains 12 bases that no gene match accounts for.

Points the paper makes about the study in general: Estimates of total diversity based on one million sequenced T cells were considered lower bounds and underestimates. Observed TCR beta diversity per million T cells fell roughly linearly with age, and a significant reduction was already apparent by age roughly 40. Bulk unsorted PBMC profiling prevented conclusive comparison of naive and antigen-experienced compartments. The percentage of naive T cells measured by flow cytometry correlated strongly with observed TCR beta diversity. Compared with the aged group, the long-lived group had more naive CD4+ T cells, fewer expanded clones and increased TCR diversity, suggesting age selection. Because the CMV infection status of the donors was unknown, age-related changes in expanded clonotypes may potentially have been confounded.

The method was 5' RACE. The instrument given in TCRdb is Illumina HiSeq 2500. A second roughly 6 to 11 cycle PCR used a sample-barcoded 5' primer and a J-beta primer mix. A unique molecular identifier was introduced onto each TCR beta cDNA molecule by a template-switch 5' adaptor carrying 12 random nucleotides. Each sample yielded at least 2.5 million CDR3-containing paired-end reads. First-strand cDNA synthesis was performed from all RNA using the Mint cDNA synthesis kit, with priming by a TRBC-specific oligonucleotide. Following uracil-DNA glycosylase treatment, a first 18-cycle PCR with universal primers M1SS and BC2_uni_R was performed on all cDNA. The authors processed their data as follows. For normalization, 1 million high-quality reads were randomly selected from each sample, with every read carrying a distinct molecular identifier. Instead of being binned into consensus sequences, reads with shared molecular identifiers were discarded. MiTCR, with a Q25 quality threshold and the strictest error-elimination algorithm, was used for CDR3 identification, clonotype clustering and error correction. Lower-bound total TCR beta diversity was estimated with a nonparametric unseen species model using Euler transformation. TCRdb reanalyzed the raw reads on its own, using fastp at Q25 for trimming and MiXCR for clone calling, and kept in-frame beta chains. Rows with a matching CDR3 protein are joined into one entry that keeps the most common DNA and genes. The V and J calls shown here were made by TCRdb, not taken from the authors' results. The sample table records around 1.5 million distinct CDR3 sequences; 35% to 45% of these occur just once. Of the sample, 7% to 9% is held by the ten largest clones.

The chain joins TRBV10-3 to TRBJ2-1, and 9 junction bases match TRBD2. The TCR originated in a woman younger than 35 in good health. Sequences were obtained from blood. CDR3 protein: CAITSGRGGLDEQFF. Here is the DNA: TGTGCCATCACTTCTGGGCGGGGGGGCCTCGATGAGCAGTTCTTC.